This T cell receptor (beta chain) emerged from a study of blood T cell repertoires in COVID-19. As for the study in general: Sites across the United States, Italy and Spain contributed samples from acute and convalescent COVID-19. PBMCs, B-cell-depleted T cells, or T cells were the source of the cDNA or gDNA that made up the material.

This clone was counted once. CDR1 and CDR2 (germline): SGDLS, YYNGEE. The CDR3 is 16 residues long. V lost 3 bases, J lost 3 bases, and 16 bases lay in between. Authors' data handling: By means of reference gene primer amplification, nucleated cell counts were estimated. TCRdb's copy holds only in-frame clones and misses some; the assay was immunoSEQ multiplex PCR. V and J calls plus clone size are reproduced from that table; the DNA served to infer D and trimming. The repertoire holds hundreds of thousands of clones, with more than 75% as singletons. Sequencing was performed on peripheral blood. V is TRBV9 and J is TRBJ2-1; D possibly corresponds to TRBD2 (6 bases). The clonotype comes from a woman between 40 and 50 years old who had recovered from COVID-19. The DNA for the CDR3 is TGTGCCAGCAGCGAATTACCGGGACTGGACTACAATGAGCAGTTCTTC. Encoded protein: CASSELPGLDYNEQFF.